The entry below describes one T cell receptor (beta chain). This sample was taken from a study of cytomegalovirus exposure and HLA in healthy donors. The J segment lost 3 bases and the V segment lost 7 bases, leaving 8 bases of the junction unmatched. The CDR3 length is 13 residues. The germline V gene has CDR1 SQVTM and CDR2 ANQGSEA. Assay: immunoSEQ multiplex PCR; the TCRdb copy retains only in-frame clones and omits some. Of about 82,000 clones listed, around 92% are singletons. This receptor was taken from a man in his late teens or twenties in good health and CMV-seronegative. This chain uses TRBV29-1 with TRBJ1-1, with 7 bases fitting TRBD1. The source material was PBMCs. The CDR3 reads CSAERGRYTEAFF. The CDR3 DNA is TGCAGCGCCGAAAGGGGGCGATACACTGAAGCTTTCTTT.